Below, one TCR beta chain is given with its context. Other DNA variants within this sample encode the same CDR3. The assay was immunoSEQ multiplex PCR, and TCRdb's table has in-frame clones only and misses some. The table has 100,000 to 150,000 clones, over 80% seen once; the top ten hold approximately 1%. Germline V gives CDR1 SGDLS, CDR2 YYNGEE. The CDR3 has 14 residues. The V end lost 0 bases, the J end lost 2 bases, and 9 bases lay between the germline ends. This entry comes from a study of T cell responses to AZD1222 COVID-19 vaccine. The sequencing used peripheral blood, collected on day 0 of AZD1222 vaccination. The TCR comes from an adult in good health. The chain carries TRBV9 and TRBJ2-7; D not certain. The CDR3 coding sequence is TGTGCCAGCAGCGTAGGCGGCGGCCCCTACGAGCAGTACTTC. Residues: CASSVGGGPYEQYF.